Given below is one T cell receptor (beta chain) in context. The antigen is unknown. This specimen belongs to a study of cytomegalovirus exposure and HLA in healthy donors. Findings and caveats of the study: As a later analysis showed, several of the most significant clusters appeared to be linked to common viral pathogens.

The PCR employed 60 Vbeta primers together with 13 Jbeta primers. TCRdb keeps only in-frame clones here, not all; method: immunoSEQ multiplex PCR. The table has 100,000 to 150,000 clones, 75% to 90% seen once. Specimen: PBMCs. This sequence was found in a man aged 40-50 years in good health and CMV-seronegative.

CDR3 DNA: TGTGCCAGTGGGACAGGGATGAACACTGAAGCTTTCTTT. Translated, it gives CASGTGMNTEAFF. J is TRBJ1-1 and V is TRBV7-2; TRBD1 matches at 9 bases. The CDR3 has 13 residues. Germline V gives CDR1 SGHTA, CDR2 FQGNSA. V lost 9 bases, J lost 0 bases, and 2 bases stayed unmatched.